The source of this T cell receptor beta chain is a study of cytomegalovirus exposure and HLA in healthy donors (dated by TCRdb to about 2017). Concerning the study at large: An earlier analysis of under 600 of the donors reported about 250 Gb of sequence data and 100 million to 130 million unique TCR beta sequences from approximately 180 million T cells. The study aimed to test whether signatures of past pathogen exposure could be identified by cataloging public T cell receptors. A later analysis re-analyzed previously published TCR beta repertoires from about 600 donors and added high-resolution HLA genotyping to study TCR occurrence patterns. In the later analysis, no new phenotypic data were used to find candidate immune exposures; instead, reliance was placed on TCR beta sequences and their occurrence across donors. Because of strong linkage in the cohort, roughly five DR-DQ haplotypes were treated as single units for association and clustering. Besides the first cohort of approximately 710 subjects, a separate validation cohort made up of over 95 different subjects was used. All discovery cohort repertoires had been generated using a single sequencing platform. The study profiled the T cell repertoires of 500 to 800 subjects by immunosequencing and related them to cytomegalovirus serostatus. Genome-wide SNP genotypes for about 60% of the 666 donors were used in a later genetic analysis, which treated that subset as a discovery cohort. Across under 500 genotyped donors of the cohort, an average of about 220,000 unique TCR beta nucleotide sequences per donor were sequenced, and approximately 17% of those sequences were non-productive. High-throughput TCR immunosequencing, statistical association of individual TCRs with disease status, and machine learning were combined to predict cytomegalovirus infection status. Alongside the repertoire data, information on donor age, sex, ethnicity and CMV serostatus was compiled. In an earlier analysis of 550 to 700 of the donors, high-throughput TCR beta sequencing was used to judge whether each TCR beta V gene segment behaved as functional or pseudogenic. An early release covering approximately 600 HLA-typed donors comprised 250 to 350 gigabases of sequencing data and around 85 million unique TCR sequences. The genetic ancestry cluster associated with self-reported Caucasian donors included approximately 85% of the approximately 410 genotyped donors. Typing coverage varied by locus: about 620-630 donors for A, B, C, DRB1 and DQB1; 500 to 550 for DQA1; approximately 570 for DPA1; around 450 for DPB1. HLA typing included class I and class II loci at four-digit resolution.

Note on this clone: Its antigen specificity is not known.

The library was made by the immunoSEQ multiplex PCR assay. For the multiplex PCR, a mixture combining 60 forward primers for TCR Vbeta segments and 13 reverse primers for TCR Jbeta segments was used. Amplification of the CDR3 region of rearranged TCR beta genes was performed with a multiplex PCR assay on genomic DNA. The Illumina HiSeq System was used to sequence the amplified TCR beta libraries as 87-base-pair reads. Per the source publication's procedure: In a later analysis, some 80 million unique TCR beta chains were counted across the 500 to 700 repertoires, and roughly 11 million of these chains were shared by at least two donors. To remove PCR and sequencing errors, raw reads were error-corrected and collapsed into unique sequences using a nearest-neighbor algorithm that merged closely related sequences. CDR3 sequences were aligned to IMGT reference sequences to assign V, D and J gene segments. Each retained sequence needed at least a six-nucleotide match to both a V gene segment and a J gene segment. Rearrangements were classified as productive when the CDR3 lacked stop codons and remained in frame with V and J, and all other rearrangements were classified as non-productive. CDR3 was defined according to IMGT convention as the region running from the second conserved V-encoded cysteine to the conserved J-encoded phenylalanine. In an earlier analysis of around 570 of the donors, sequences lacking an unambiguous match to a single V gene segment were excluded. In an earlier analysis of 587 of the donors, a V segment was called functional when productive rearrangements were above 56.7%, and segregating when the standard deviation between donors exceeded 5%. To diagnose cytomegalovirus status from the catalog of TCR beta chain sequences, a statistical classification framework was built. V and J gene assignment, in a later analysis, came from comparing TCR nucleotide sequences with IMGT/GENE-DB human TR gene sequences. In a later analysis, CDR3 sequences and most-parsimonious VDJ recombination scenarios were assigned using the TCRdist pipeline. In a later analysis, each TCR beta chain was defined by its CDR3 amino acid sequence together with its V-gene family, and reads lacking a unique V-gene family were excluded. In a later analysis, a few hundred highly shared, low-generation-probability nucleotide sequences were removed to address suspected cross-contamination and a sequencing artifact. For each public chain, a later analysis derived a clonal expansion index from normalized ranks of inferred template counts within each repertoire. In a later analysis, generation probabilities were computed using a VDJ recombination model fitted to out-of-frame rearrangements, and the results were checked against IGoR. In a later analysis, TCR-TCR, TCR-HLA and TCR-CMV co-occurrence was scored with hypergeometric tests, and a repertoire-size bias correction was applied to TCR pairs. A later analysis estimated false discovery rates by permuting HLA or CMV assignments 20 times. In a later analysis, co-occurring TCRs were grouped using DBSCAN, with TCRdist sequence similarity added in when clustering inside HLA-allele-positive subsets. For co-occurrence clustering, repertoires with fewer than 30,000 or more than 120,000 public chains were excluded, along with roughly 5 repertoires with anomalous nucleotide sharing. TCRdb limited this immuneACCESS table to in-frame rearrangements with V and J called. A share of clones is missing; checked studies link under half to unresolved V genes, and the rest is unexplained. The V and J calls and the clone size are those of that table, but D and trimming were determined from the DNA. For this sample, the table gives around 100,000 clones. The ten biggest clones cover 0.59% of the sample.

Summary of the overall study and its limitations: It was suggested by the authors that the approach could potentially be generalized to other disease states and immunological phenotypes. Most TCR sequences were seen in very few donors, while some public TCRs were found in many individuals. A further reported finding was that TCR beta sequences accurately predicted the HLA-A and HLA-B alleles for most subjects in the first cohort. At a false discovery rate of 0.05, a later analysis linked fewer than 20,000 TCR beta sequences to specific HLA alleles. Correlated functional status among segregating V segments might reflect linkage disequilibrium, but an unknown experimental factor could not be ruled out. Compared with equally common non-associated chains, HLA-associated TCR beta chains in a later analysis were more clonally expanded and had lower generation probabilities. When HLA alleles, especially DR and DQ, strongly co-occurred, attributing TCR associations to individual alleles was difficult. The presence/absence analyses assumed that sequencing depth was roughly uniform across donors, and that assumption may not be true. In a later genetic analysis, fewer N-insertions in productive TCRs were reported among donors in an Asian-associated ancestry cluster than the roughly 670-donor mean. In a later analysis, several top co-occurrence clusters were reported to appear linked to parvovirus B19, influenza, CMV and Epstein-Barr virus. In vitro tests confirmed that three of the cytomegalovirus-associated TCR beta chains recognize cytomegalovirus antigens. Most CMV-associated TCR beta chains appeared to be HLA-restricted in a later analysis, and the HLA associations seemed to be driven largely by CMV exposure. V-gene and J-gene trimming of TCR beta chains was associated with a missense DCLRE1C variant in a later genetic analysis, and the association was replicated in an independent cohort. Only TCR beta chains were sequenced in this cohort, and the absence of alpha or paired-chain data limited detectable features. In an earlier analysis of roughly 560 of the donors, most TCR beta V segments were observed in productive rearrangements about 87% or about 30% of the time, broadly matching IMGT annotations. CMV serostatus was the only immune exposure information available for the cohort. A group of highly shared sequence variants was considered likely to be a technical artifact of the sequencing pipeline. In a later analysis, TCR association rates were found to vary across HLA loci, with the most associated TCRs seen for DRB1 alleles and the fewest for HLA-C alleles. HLA typing was unavailable for some donors at each locus, so association tests used only the typed subset. The classifier was reported to diagnose cytomegalovirus status with high specificity and sensitivity in both the original cohort and the validation cohort. In the study, some 160 TCR beta chains were listed as associated with cytomegalovirus. Because counts were too low, about 15 rarely observed V segments, including chromosome 9 orphons, were left out of the earlier analysis of approximately 500 of the donors.

The cohort consisted of 600 or so healthy bone marrow donors. At the time of sampling, all cohort members were nominally healthy, though unrecorded immune exposures were likely present. The donor tested CMV seronegative, placing the donor among the 352 seronegative members of the cohort. A peripheral blood sample was collected from each donor, and TCR beta sequencing was performed on peripheral blood mononuclear cells. The Qiagen DNeasy Blood Extraction Kit was used to extract genomic DNA from the blood cell samples. Sample: PBMCs. This sequence originates from a man aged 50 or older in good health and CMV-seronegative.

This receptor has the CDR3 CASSLDNYEQYF. Read as DNA, the sequence is TGTGCCAGCAGCTTAGATAACTACGAGCAGTACTTC. In this chain, TRBV11-3 is recombined with TRBJ2-7; no D segment can be confidently identified. The CDR3, from cysteine to phenylalanine, totals 12 residues. The entry retains the CDR3 DNA only, 36 bases that are in frame from base 1. V lost 0 bases and J lost 3 bases; the stretch between them is 3 bases long. Looking up the germline V gene yields CDR1 SGHNT and CDR2 YENEEA.